A selection of T cell receptor beta chains follows, all from one sample in a study of blood T cell repertoires in COVID-19. This table comes from immunoSEQ multiplex PCR, and its TCRdb copy is limited to in-frame clones, with some not included. The sample lists 540,000 or so clones; around 90% were seen once. The sample was peripheral blood. Source of these receptors: a woman aged 45-65 years with COVID-19, enrolled during active disease. Both conserved end residues are part of each CDR3. A D gene is named only where the DNA matches it firmly. Not all rows give a size; the values are once, few, many and, for expanded clones, a class.

J gene	clone size	V gene	D gene	CDR3 protein	CDR3 DNA
TRBJ2-4	.	TRBV5-5	TRBD2	CASSIRGLRGEKNIQYF	TGTGCCAGCAGCATACGGGGACTGCGGGGGGAAAAAAACATTCAGTACTTC
TRBJ2-7	.	TRBV9	TRBD2	CASSPLAAAYEQYF	TGTGCCAGCAGCCCCCTAGCGGCAGCCTACGAGCAGTACTTC
TRBJ2-1	few	TRBV11-3	TRBD2	CASSLGLAGIYNEQFF	TGTGCCAGCAGCTTAGGGCTAGCGGGGATCTACAATGAGCAGTTCTTC
TRBJ2-3	once	TRBV19	TRBD2	CASTGRERVDTQYF	TGTGCCAGTACCGGGAGGGAGAGAGTAGATACGCAGTATTTT
TRBJ1-2	.	TRBV5-4	.	CASSVPANYGYTF	TGTGCCAGCAGCGTCCCAGCTAACTATGGCTACACCTTC
TRBJ2-1	once	TRBV5-1	TRBD2	CASSLDLAGNYNEQFF	TGCGCCAGCAGCTTGGATCTAGCGGGGAACTACAATGAGCAGTTCTTC
TRBJ2-3	.	TRBV28	.	CASSLTWGSSTDTQYF	TGTGCCAGCAGTTTAACTTGGGGCTCTAGCACAGATACGCAGTATTTT
TRBJ1-1	.	TRBV3-1/TRBV3-2	.	CASSLRGQEAFF	TGTGCCAGCAGCCTAAGAGGTCAAGAAGCTTTCTTT
TRBJ1-4	.	TRBV10-2	TRBD1	CASSEDRDRGYEKLFF	TGCGCCAGCAGTGAAGACCGGGACAGGGGTTACGAAAAACTGTTTTTT
TRBJ2-5	.	TRBV19	.	CASSIRAIGRVKETQYF	TGTGCCAGTAGTATCAGGGCAATCGGTCGGGTGAAAGAGACCCAGTACTTC
TRBJ1-2	.	TRBV9	TRBD1	CASSVRSGTDNYGYTF	TGTGCCAGCAGCGTTCGCTCCGGGACAGATAACTATGGCTACACCTTC
TRBJ2-7	few	TRBV6-1	.	CASSLDSTKQYF	TGTGCCAGCAGTTTGGACTCAACCAAGCAGTACTTC
TRBJ1-2	once	TRBV11-2	.	CASSLGGGHYGYTF	TGTGCCAGCAGCTTGGGCGGGGGTCACTATGGCTACACCTTC
TRBJ1-5	few	TRBV6-1	.	CASSDLGGANNQPQHF	TGTGCCAGCAGTGACTTGGGAGGGGCTAACAATCAGCCCCAGCATTTT
TRBJ2-7	.	TRBV5-1	TRBD2	CASSSLAGSHEQYF	TGCGCCAGCAGCTCGCTAGCGGGGTCCCACGAGCAGTACTTC
TRBJ2-7	.	TRBV5-1	.	CASSLGNLVGGLEQYF	TGCGCCAGCAGCTTGGGGAACTTGGTCGGGGGGCTCGAGCAGTACTTC
TRBJ1-1	.	TRBV3-1/TRBV3-2	TRBD1	CASSQGSPGQVLSFF	TGTGCCAGCAGCCAAGGATCCCCGGGACAGGTCTTGTCTTTCTTT
TRBJ2-7	.	TRBV15	TRBD1	CATSTNPGTGSPYEQYF	TGTGCCACCAGCACAAATCCCGGGACAGGAAGCCCCTACGAGCAGTACTTC
TRBJ2-2	.	TRBV5-1	.	CASSLLGLPNTGELFF	TGCGCCAGCAGCTTGCTGGGACTTCCGAACACCGGGGAGCTGTTTTTT
TRBJ2-3	.	TRBV11-3	.	CASSAHTDTQYF	TGTGCCAGCAGCGCACACACAGATACGCAGTATTTT
TRBJ2-3	.	TRBV2	.	CATSSDISTDTQYF	TGTGCCACTTCCAGTGACATAAGCACAGATACGCAGTATTTT
TRBJ1-2	.	TRBV4-1	.	CASSPDLGRSYGYTF	TGCGCCAGCAGCCCCGACCTGGGCCGGTCCTATGGCTACACCTTC
TRBJ2-3	.	TRBV7-9	.	CASSLTGEGDTQYF	TGTGCCAGCAGCTTGACAGGGGAGGGAGATACGCAGTATTTT
TRBJ2-7	.	TRBV3-1/TRBV3-2	.	CASSQGPGGGPGSSYEQYF	TGTGCCAGCAGCCAAGGACCCGGTGGGGGCCCCGGAAGCTCCTACGAGCAGTACTTC
TRBJ1-1	once	TRBV2	.	CATQEREGGTEAFF	TGTGCCACCCAAGAGAGGGAGGGGGGAACTGAAGCTTTCTTT
TRBJ2-3	.	TRBV7-3	.	CASSLRGGGDTQYF	TGTGCCAGCAGCTTACGTGGAGGAGGTGATACGCAGTATTTT
TRBJ2-7	once	TRBV9	TRBD2	CASSAPSVGGIAYEQYF	TGTGCCAGCAGCGCCCCATCCGTGGGGGGGATCGCCTACGAGCAGTACTTC
TRBJ1-2	.	TRBV4-1	.	CASSQDRGLGYGYTF	TGCGCCAGCAGCCAAGATCGCGGGTTAGGCTATGGCTACACCTTC
TRBJ1-1	.	TRBV19	.	CASSYGINTEAFF	TGTGCCAGTAGCTACGGGATTAACACTGAAGCTTTCTTT
TRBJ2-3	.	TRBV7-2	TRBD2	CASSPGLAVRTDTQYF	TGTGCCAGCAGCCCGGGACTAGCGGTGAGAACAGATACGCAGTATTTT
TRBJ1-1	few	TRBV7-9	.	CASSPLGPNTEAFF	TGTGCCAGCAGCCCCCTGGGCCCGAACACTGAAGCTTTCTTT
TRBJ1-4	.	TRBV7-9	TRBD1	CASSLETGLSEKLFF	TGTGCCAGCAGCTTGGAGACAGGGCTTAGCGAAAAACTGTTTTTT
TRBJ1-3	.	TRBV5-1	TRBD1	CASSLVGGQISGNTIYF	TGCGCCAGCAGCTTGGTAGGGGGACAGATCTCTGGAAACACCATATATTTT
TRBJ1-5	.	TRBV7-8	TRBD1	CASSLTGDSGDQPQHF	TGTGCCAGCAGCTTAACAGGGGACAGTGGAGATCAGCCCCAGCATTTT
TRBJ2-7	.	TRBV4-2	TRBD2	CASSQDGTSGYEQYF	TGTGCCAGCAGCCAAGATGGGACTAGCGGCTACGAGCAGTACTTC
TRBJ1-1	.	TRBV5-1	TRBD1	CASSLTGLTFF	TGCGCCAGCAGTCTGACAGGGTTAACTTTCTTT